One sample yielded the 16 T cell receptor beta chains listed below, sequenced in a study of cytomegalovirus exposure and HLA in healthy donors. Amplification used 60 Vbeta primers and 13 Jbeta primers. The data were produced by immunoSEQ multiplex PCR, yet TCRdb's version contains in-frame clones alone and is incomplete. The sample records about 160,000 clones, roughly 80% being singletons. Sequencing input: PBMCs. The source is a woman aged 25 to 39 in good health and CMV-seropositive.

This chain connects TRBV6-1 to TRBJ1-5; 8 nucleotides agree with TRBD1. The CDR3 is 13 amino acids. Trimming at V came to 5 bases and at J to 4 bases, leaving 1 base not matched to a gene. Germline V CDR1 and CDR2: MNHNS, SASEGT. CDR3: CASSWTGNQPQHF. The CDR3 DNA reads TGTGCCAGCAGTTGGACAGGGAATCAGCCCCAGCATTTT.

J is TRBJ1-6 and V is TRBV18; no reliable D call. The V and J ends lost 3 bases and 6 bases respectively, with 12 bases between them. CDR1 is KGHSH and CDR2 is LQKENI in the germline V gene. The CDR3 contains 15 residues. The chain's CDR3 is CASSPNTALNSPLHF. DNA of the CDR3: TGTGCCAGCTCACCTAACACCGCTCTTAATTCACCCCTCCACTTT.

The chain couples TRBV6-5 to TRBJ2-2, with no clear D. V was cut by 0 bases and J by 8 bases, with 4 bases left in between. The CDR3 has 12 residues. The germline gives CDR1 MNHEY, CDR2 SVGAGI. This CDR3 reads CASSYSTGELFF. CDR3 nucleotides: TGTGCCAGCAGTTACTCGACAGGGGAGCTGTTTTTT.

The chain carries TRBV5-8 and TRBJ2-5; D not resolved. Germline CDR1 reads SGHTS; CDR2 reads YDEGEE. The V gene lost 4 bases and the J gene lost 2 bases, with 15 bases spanning the gap. The CDR3 spans 15 residues. The CDR3, as DNA: TGTGCCAGCAGCATGGGCGTGGGCAGGCAAGAGACCCAGTACTTC. It is translated as CASSMGVGRQETQYF. The whole variable domain, remainder taken from reference TRBV5-8 and TRBJ2-5, is EAGVTQSPTHLIKTRGQQATLRCSPISGHTSVYWYQQALGLGLQFLLWYDEGEERNRGNFPPRFSGRQFPNYSSELNVNALELEDSALYLCASSMGVGRQETQYFGPGTRLLVL.

DNA for the CDR3: TGTGCCAGCAGCAGAACGGGGAATGTAATAGACTCACCCCTCCACTTT. Its translation is CASSRTGNVIDSPLHF. This chain connects TRBV5-6 to TRBJ1-6; D ambiguous. CDR1 SGHDT and CDR2 YYEEEE come from the germline V gene. The CDR3 is 16 residues long. Trimming shortened V by 4 bases and J by 10 bases, and 21 bases separated the two germline ends.

The chain couples TRBV29-1 to TRBJ2-5, with 7 nucleotides matching TRBD1. Unmatched junction bases numbered 15, after V lost 4 bases and J lost 4 bases. CDR1 is SQVTM, CDR2 ANQGSEA, per germline. The CDR3 loop spans 16 amino acids. The CDR3 nucleotides are TGCAGCGTTGTAGGGGCATGGGACAGCTTCTCAGAGACCCAGTACTTC. This codes for CSVVGAWDSFSETQYF.

This clone was seen more than once but under ten times. The chain joins TRBV5-1 to TRBJ2-7, with D perhaps matching TRBD2 (5 bases). The CDR3 spans 12 residues. CDR1 SGHRS and CDR2 YFSETQ come from the germline V gene. The germline V and J ends were trimmed by 7 bases and 3 bases, with 11 bases remaining between them. CDR3 sequence (DNA): TGCGCCAGCGCCGGGAAGGGCTACGAGCAGTACTTC. It translates to CASAGKGYEQYF. The complete variable domain, with remaining parts taken from reference TRBV5-1 and TRBJ2-7, reads KAGVTQTPRYLIKTRGQQVTLSCSPISGHRSVSWYQQTPGQGLQFLFEYFSETQRNKGNFPGRFSGRQFSNSRSEMNVSTLELGDSALYLCASAGKGYEQYFGPGTRLTVT.

The chain links TRBV27 to TRBJ2-1; 8 bases are shared with TRBD2. Germline-derived CDR1 and CDR2 are MNHEY and SMNVEV (reference sequence). Trimming took 3 bases from V and 3 from J; bases not matched to a gene: 7. The CDR3 length is 16 residues. In DNA, the CDR3 is TGTGCCAGCAGTTTCCGGGGGGGGTCTGACTACAATGAGCAGTTCTTC. Its translation is CASSFRGGSDYNEQFF.

V gene TRBV7-7 combines with J gene TRBJ1-5; D remains unclear. Germline V gene lookup returns CDR1 SSHAT and CDR2 FNYEAQ (reference sequence). The V end lost 11 bases, the J end lost 9 bases, and 32 bases lay between the germline ends. This CDR3 is 17 amino acids long. This chain's CDR3 is CAAEGLIGSGVIRPQHF. CDR3 in DNA: TGTGCCGCCGAGGGATTGATTGGGTCTGGAGTGATTCGGCCCCAGCATTTT.

This chain uses TRBV4-3 with TRBJ1-4; no firm D call. Trimming pared 1 base from V and 1 base from J, leaving 4 bases between. Germline-derived CDR1 and CDR2 are LGHNA and YSLEER. This CDR3 has 14 residues. CDR3 in DNA: TGCGCCAGCAGCCAAGGGCTAACTAATGAAAAACTGTTTTTT. This codes for CASSQGLTNEKLFF.

This chain connects TRBV7-2 to TRBJ2-2; 9 bases align to TRBD2. CDR1 is SGHTA and CDR2 is FQGNSA in the germline V gene. The CDR3 loop spans 17 amino acids. V was pared by 5 bases and J by 4 bases, with 11 bases of the junction left unmatched. The CDR3: CASSPPGGGAVTGELFF. For the CDR3, the DNA is TGTGCCAGCAGCCCACCGGGCGGGGGGGCAGTCACCGGGGAGCTGTTTTTT. The variable domain in full, completed from reference TRBV7-2 and TRBJ2-2, reads GAGVSQSPSNKVTEKGKDVELRCDPISGHTALYWYRQSLGQGLEFLIYFQGNSAPDKSGLPSDRFSAERTGGSVSTLTIQRTQQEDSAVYLCASSPPGGGAVTGELFFGEGSRLTVL.

The chain has TRBV28 and TRBJ1-2; the D gene is possibly TRBD1 (5 bases). Per germline, CDR1 MDHEN and CDR2 SYDVKM. This CDR3 region has 13 residues. V shed 2 bases and J shed 8 bases, with 12 bases lying between them. The CDR3 DNA follows: TGTGCCAGCAGTTTAACCCAGGGATGGGGCTACACCTTC. Translated: CASSLTQGWGYTF.

The chain combines TRBV7-2 with TRBJ1-2, with 7 bases lining up with TRBD1. The trim removed 2 bases at V and 2 bases at J, leaving 14 bases unmatched. The CDR3 consists of 18 residues. The germline CDR1 and CDR2 sequences are SGHTA and FQGNSA. CDR3 in amino acids: CASSLYPRMGQINYGYTF. CDR3 sequence (DNA): TGTGCCAGCAGCTTATATCCGAGGATGGGACAGATAAACTATGGCTACACCTTC.

The sample holds one count of this clone. CDR3 sequence (DNA): TGTGCCAGCAGCAAAGCGCTTCTGCGGAGGGAGAGGTTCGGAAACACCATATATTTT. It encodes CASSKALLRRERFGNTIYF. The V and J genes are TRBV21-1 and TRBJ1-3. TRBV21-1 is flagged as a pseudogene. This CDR3 has 19 amino acids.

This rearrangement joins TRBV10-2 to TRBJ1-3; the D gene is possibly TRBD1 (5 bases). Germline V gene data show CDR1 as WSHSY and CDR2 as SAAADI. V lost 6 bases, J lost 4 bases, and 10 bases lay in between. This CDR3 has 13 amino acids. The CDR3 nucleotides are TGCGCCAGCAGCGCCCGGACAGGAAACACCATATATTTT. Translated, it gives CASSARTGNTIYF.

This rearrangement joins TRBV6-5 to TRBJ2-7; no clear D. CDR3 length equals 14 residues. The germline gives CDR1 MNHEY, CDR2 SVGAGI. Trimming shortened V by 4 bases and J by 6 bases, and 16 bases separated the two germline ends. The CDR3 loop reads CASSSLQYSGEQYF. The CDR3 DNA is TGTGCCAGCAGTTCCCTACAGTACTCAGGCGAGCAGTACTTC.